This T cell receptor (beta chain) was profiled in a study of blood T cell repertoires in COVID-19. This CDR3 is built from 15 residues. Germline V CDR1 and CDR2: MNHNS, SASEGT. The J segment lost 8 bases and the V segment lost 0 bases, leaving 9 bases of the junction unmatched. Assay: immunoSEQ multiplex PCR; the TCRdb copy retains only in-frame clones and omits some. This table holds fewer than 55,000 clones, 70% to 85% found once. The chain joins TRBV6-1 to TRBJ1-2; 7 bases match TRBD1. This clonotype originated in a man aged 50 or older with acute or convalescent COVID-19. The material sequenced was peripheral blood. The CDR3 nucleotides are TGTGCCAGCAGTGAAGCTTGGACAGGTTCCTTCGGCTACACCTTC. Translation: CASSEAWTGSFGYTF.